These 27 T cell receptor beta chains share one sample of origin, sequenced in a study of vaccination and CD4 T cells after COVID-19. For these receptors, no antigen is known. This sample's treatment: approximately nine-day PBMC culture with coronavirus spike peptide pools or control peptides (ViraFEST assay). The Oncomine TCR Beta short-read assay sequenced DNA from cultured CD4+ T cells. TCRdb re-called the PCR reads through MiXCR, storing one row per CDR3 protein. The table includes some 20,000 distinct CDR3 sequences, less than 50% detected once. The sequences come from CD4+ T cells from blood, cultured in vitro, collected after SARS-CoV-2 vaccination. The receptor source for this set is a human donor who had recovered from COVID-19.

The CDR3 is CAISHTGSDTEAFF. The CDR3 region has the DNA TGTGCCATCAGTCATACAGGGTCGGACACTGAAGCTTTCTTT. This chain joins TRBV10-3 and TRBJ1-1; tentatively, D is TRBD1 (6 bases). The germline V and J ends were trimmed by 5 bases and 3 bases, with 13 bases remaining between them. This CDR3 contains 14 residues. Germline loops: CDR1 ENHRY, CDR2 SYGVKD.

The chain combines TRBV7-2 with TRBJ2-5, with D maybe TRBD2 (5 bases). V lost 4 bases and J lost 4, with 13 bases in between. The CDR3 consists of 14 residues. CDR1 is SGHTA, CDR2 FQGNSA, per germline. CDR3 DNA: TGTGCCAGCAGCTCCCTGGGAGTGTTAGAGACCCAGTACTTC. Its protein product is CASSSLGVLETQYF.

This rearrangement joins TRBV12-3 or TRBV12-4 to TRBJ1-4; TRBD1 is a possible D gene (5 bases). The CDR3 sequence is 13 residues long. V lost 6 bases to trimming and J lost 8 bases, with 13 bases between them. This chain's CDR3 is CASSPRTREKLFF. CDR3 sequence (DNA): TGTGCCAGCAGCCCCCGGACACGAGAAAAACTGTTTTTT.

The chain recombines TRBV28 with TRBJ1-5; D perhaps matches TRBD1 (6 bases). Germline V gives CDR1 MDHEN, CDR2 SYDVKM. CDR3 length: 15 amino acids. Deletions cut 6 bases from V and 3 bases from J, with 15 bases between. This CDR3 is CASRQQQGSNQPQHF. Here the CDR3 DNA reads TGTGCCAGCAGACAGCAACAGGGATCCAATCAGCCCCAGCATTTT.

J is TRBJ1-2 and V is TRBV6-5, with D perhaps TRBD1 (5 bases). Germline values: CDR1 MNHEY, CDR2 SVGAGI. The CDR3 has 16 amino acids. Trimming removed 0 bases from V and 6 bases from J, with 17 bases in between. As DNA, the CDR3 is TGTGCCAGCAGTTACTCGAGCCTAGGGGATCGGGATGGCTACACCTTC. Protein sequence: CASSYSSLGDRDGYTF.

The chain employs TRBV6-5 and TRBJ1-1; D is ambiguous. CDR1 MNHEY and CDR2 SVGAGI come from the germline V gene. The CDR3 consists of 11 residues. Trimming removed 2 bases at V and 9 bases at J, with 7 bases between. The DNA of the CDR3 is TGTGCCAGCAGTTACAGGTTTAAAGCTTTCTTT. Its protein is CASSYRFKAFF.

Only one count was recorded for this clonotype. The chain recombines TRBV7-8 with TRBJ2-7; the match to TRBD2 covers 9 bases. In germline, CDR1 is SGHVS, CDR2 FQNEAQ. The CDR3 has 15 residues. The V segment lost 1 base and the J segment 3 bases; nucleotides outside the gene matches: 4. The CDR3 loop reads CASSLDVTSGYEQYF. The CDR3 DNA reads TGTGCCAGCAGCTTAGATGTGACTAGCGGCTACGAGCAGTACTTC.

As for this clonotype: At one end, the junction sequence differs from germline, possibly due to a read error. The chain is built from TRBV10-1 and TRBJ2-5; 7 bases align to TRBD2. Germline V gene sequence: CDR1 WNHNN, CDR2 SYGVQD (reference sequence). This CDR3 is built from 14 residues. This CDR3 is CAGSESILAETQYF. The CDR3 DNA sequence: TGCGCCGGCAGTGAGTCTATACTAGCGGAGACCCAGTACTTC.

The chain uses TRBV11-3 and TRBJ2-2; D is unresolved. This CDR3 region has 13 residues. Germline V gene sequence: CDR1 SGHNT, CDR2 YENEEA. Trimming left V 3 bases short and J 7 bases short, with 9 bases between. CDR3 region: CASSFVTVGELFF. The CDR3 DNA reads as TGTGCCAGCAGCTTCGTGACTGTCGGGGAGCTGTTTTTT.

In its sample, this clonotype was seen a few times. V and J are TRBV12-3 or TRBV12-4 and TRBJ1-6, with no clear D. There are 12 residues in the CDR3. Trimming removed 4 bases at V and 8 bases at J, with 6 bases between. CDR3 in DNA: TGTGCCAGCAGTTATGCGGATTCACCCCTCCACTTT. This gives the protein CASSYADSPLHF.

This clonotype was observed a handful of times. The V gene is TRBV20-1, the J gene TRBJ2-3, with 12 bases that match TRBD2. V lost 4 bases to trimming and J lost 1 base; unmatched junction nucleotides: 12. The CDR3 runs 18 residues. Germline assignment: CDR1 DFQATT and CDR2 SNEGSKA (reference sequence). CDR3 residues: CSATQRRLAGVGTDTQYF. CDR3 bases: TGCAGTGCTACCCAGAGGAGACTAGCGGGAGTGGGCACAGATACGCAGTATTTT.

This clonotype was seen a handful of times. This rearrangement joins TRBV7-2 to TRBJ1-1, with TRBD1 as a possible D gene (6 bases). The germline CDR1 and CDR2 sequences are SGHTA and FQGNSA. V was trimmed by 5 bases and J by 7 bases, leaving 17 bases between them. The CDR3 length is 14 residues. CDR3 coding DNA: TGTGCCAGCAGCAAGGACAGATATGTCGGTGAAGCTTTCTTT. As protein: CASSKDRYVGEAFF.

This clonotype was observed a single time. The CDR3 DNA follows: TGTGCCAGCAGCCCCAGCCCACTAGTCGGGGAGCTGTTTTTT. Amino acid sequence: CASSPSPLVGELFF. The chain employs TRBV6-2 or TRBV6-3 and TRBJ2-2; maybe TRBD2 (5 bases). V was trimmed by 6 bases and J by 7 bases, leaving 15 bases between them. Germline V lookup: CDR1 MNHEY, CDR2 SVGEGT. This CDR3 contains 14 residues.

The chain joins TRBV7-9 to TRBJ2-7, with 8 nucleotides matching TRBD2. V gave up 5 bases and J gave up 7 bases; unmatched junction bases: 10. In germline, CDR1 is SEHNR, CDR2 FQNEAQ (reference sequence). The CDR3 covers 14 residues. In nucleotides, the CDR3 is TGTGCCAGCAGCACTAGCGGAGGGCCGGAGGAGCAGTACTTC. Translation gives CASSTSGGPEEQYF.

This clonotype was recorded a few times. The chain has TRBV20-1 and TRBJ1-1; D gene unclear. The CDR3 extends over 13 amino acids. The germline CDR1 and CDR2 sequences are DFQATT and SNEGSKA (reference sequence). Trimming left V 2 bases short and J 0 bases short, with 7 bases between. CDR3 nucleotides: TGCAGTGCTAGATTCGAGCTGAACACTGAAGCTTTCTTT. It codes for CSARFELNTEAFF.

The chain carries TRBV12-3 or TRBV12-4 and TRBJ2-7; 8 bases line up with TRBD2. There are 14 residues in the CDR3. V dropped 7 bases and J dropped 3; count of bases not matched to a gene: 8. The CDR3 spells CASTRGGTSYEQYF. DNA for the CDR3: TGTGCCAGCACCCGGGGGGGGACTAGCTACGAGCAGTACTTC.

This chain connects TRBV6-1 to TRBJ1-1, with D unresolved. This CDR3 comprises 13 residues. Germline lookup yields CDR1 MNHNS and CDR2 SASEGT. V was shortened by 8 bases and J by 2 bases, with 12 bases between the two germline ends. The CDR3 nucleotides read TGTGCCAGCGGGTACAGAGTTAACACTGAAGCTTTCTTT. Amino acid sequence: CASGYRVNTEAFF.

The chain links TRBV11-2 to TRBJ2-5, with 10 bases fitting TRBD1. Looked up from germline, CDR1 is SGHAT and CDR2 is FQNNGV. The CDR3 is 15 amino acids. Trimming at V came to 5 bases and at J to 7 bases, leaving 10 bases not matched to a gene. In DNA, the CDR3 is TGTGCCAGCAGCCCTGGGACAGGGGTAAGGGTGACCCAGTACTTC. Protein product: CASSPGTGVRVTQYF.

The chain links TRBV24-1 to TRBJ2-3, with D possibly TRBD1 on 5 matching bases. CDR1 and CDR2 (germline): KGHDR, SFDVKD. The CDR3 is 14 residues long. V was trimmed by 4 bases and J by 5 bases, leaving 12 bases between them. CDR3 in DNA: TGTGCCACCAGTGAGGCAGGGCTGGAAGATACGCAGTATTTT. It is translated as CATSEAGLEDTQYF.

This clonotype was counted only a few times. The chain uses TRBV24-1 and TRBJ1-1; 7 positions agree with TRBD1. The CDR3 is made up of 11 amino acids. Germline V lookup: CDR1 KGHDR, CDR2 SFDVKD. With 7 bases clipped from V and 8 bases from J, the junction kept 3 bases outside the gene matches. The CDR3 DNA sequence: TGTGCCACCAGCAGGGGGAGAGAAGCTTTCTTT. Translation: CATSRGREAFF.

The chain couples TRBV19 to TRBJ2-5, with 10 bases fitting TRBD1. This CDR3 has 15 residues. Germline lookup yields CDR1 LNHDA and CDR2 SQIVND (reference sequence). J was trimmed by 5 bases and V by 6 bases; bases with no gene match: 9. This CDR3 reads CASRSGTGAGETQYF. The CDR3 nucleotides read TGTGCCAGTAGATCCGGGACAGGGGCGGGGGAGACCCAGTACTTC.

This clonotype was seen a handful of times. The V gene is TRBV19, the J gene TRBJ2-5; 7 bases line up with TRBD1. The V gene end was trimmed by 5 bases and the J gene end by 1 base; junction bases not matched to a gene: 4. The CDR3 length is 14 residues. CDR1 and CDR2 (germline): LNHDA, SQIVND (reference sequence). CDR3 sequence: CASSVNRGQETQYF. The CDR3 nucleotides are TGTGCCAGTAGTGTAAACAGGGGCCAAGAGACCCAGTACTTC. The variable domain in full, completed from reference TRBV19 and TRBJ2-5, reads DGGITQSPKYLFRKEGQNVTLSCEQNLNHDAMYWYRQDPGQGLRLIYYSQIVNDFQKGDIAEGYSVSREKKESFPLTVTSAQKNPTAFYLCASSVNRGQETQYFGPGTRLLVL.

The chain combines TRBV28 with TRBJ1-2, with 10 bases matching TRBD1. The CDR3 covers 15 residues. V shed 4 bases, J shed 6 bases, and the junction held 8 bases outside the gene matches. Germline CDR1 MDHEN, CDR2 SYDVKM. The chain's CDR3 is CASSSPGQGRDGYTF. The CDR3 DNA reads TGTGCCAGCAGTTCTCCGGGACAGGGGCGGGATGGCTACACCTTC.

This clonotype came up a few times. CDR3 sequence (DNA): TGCAGTGCTAGGGAATTACAGGGTATCGCTACGCAGTATTTT. Translating gives CSARELQGIATQYF. The V call is TRBV20-1, the J call TRBJ2-3, with a tentative D call TRBD1 (6 bases). The V and J ends lost 3 bases and 8 bases respectively, with 18 bases between them. The germline V gene encodes CDR1 DFQATT and CDR2 SNEGSKA (reference sequence). The CDR3 length is 14 residues.

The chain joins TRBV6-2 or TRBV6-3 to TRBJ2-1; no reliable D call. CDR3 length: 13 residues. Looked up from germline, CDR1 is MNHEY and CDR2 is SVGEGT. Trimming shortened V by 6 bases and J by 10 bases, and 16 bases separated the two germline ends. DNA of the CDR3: TGTGCCAGCAGCGAATTTGTGGTGGGGGAGCAGTTCTTC. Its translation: CASSEFVVGEQFF.

The CDR3 nucleotides are TGCAGTGCCCTCCCGTTATCCCCTTACAATGAGCAGTTCTTC. Protein product: CSALPLSPYNEQFF. This chain connects TRBV20-1 to TRBJ2-1; D is unclear. The V end was cut by 6 bases, the J end by 4 bases, with 16 bases between. The V gene's germline CDR1 is DFQATT and CDR2 SNEGSKA (reference sequence). The CDR3 is made up of 14 amino acids.

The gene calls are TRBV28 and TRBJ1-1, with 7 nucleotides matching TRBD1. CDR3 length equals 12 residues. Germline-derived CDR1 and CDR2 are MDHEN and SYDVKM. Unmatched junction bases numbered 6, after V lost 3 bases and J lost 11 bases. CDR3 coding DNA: TGTGCCAGCAGTTTTCCGGGACAGCGGGCTTTCTTT. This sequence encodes CASSFPGQRAFF. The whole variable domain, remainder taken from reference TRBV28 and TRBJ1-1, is DVKVTQSSRYLVKRTGEKVFLECVQDMDHENMFWYRQDPGLGLRLIYFSYDVKMKEKGDIPEGYSVSREKKERFSLILESASTNQTSMYLCASSFPGQRAFFGQGTRLTVV.